This TCR beta chain was retrieved from a study of shared clonotypes between healthy human individuals. Study-wide background: Donors had three CD4 naive, three CD4 memory, two CD8 naive and one CD8 memory plate apiece.

Study findings and constraints: Between a few donors, naive CD4 clonotypes were shared at a level of around 5.2%. Estimated clonotype richness was generally higher in naive than memory subsets.

A word on this clone: The antigen is undetermined.

The repertoire was sequenced with immunoSEQ multiplex PCR; TCRdb's copy has only in-frame clones and lacks some. Counted here are about 2.1 million clones, just under 95% occurring once; the ten biggest clones make up approximately 1.7%. CD45RO-negative CD8 cells positively selected for CCR7 made up the naive population, which excluded terminally differentiated effector memory CD45RA+ cells. Donors were healthy HIV-negative adults without recently reported acute infections or vaccinations. CDR3 length: 14 residues. Germline V gene lookup returns CDR1 MNHEY and CDR2 SMNVEV (reference sequence). The ends were cut back, 6 bases at V and 1 base at J, with 12 bases in the middle.

This TCR was sampled from a young man in good health. Some clones in this sample may be carry-over from other donors' samples. Sequenced material: naive CD8+ T cells from PBMCs. V and J are TRBV27 and TRBJ1-1; D gene ambiguous. The chain's CDR3 is CASRNGLQNTEAFF. The CDR3 DNA follows: TGTGCCAGCAGGAATGGACTGCAGAACACTGAAGCTTTCTTT.